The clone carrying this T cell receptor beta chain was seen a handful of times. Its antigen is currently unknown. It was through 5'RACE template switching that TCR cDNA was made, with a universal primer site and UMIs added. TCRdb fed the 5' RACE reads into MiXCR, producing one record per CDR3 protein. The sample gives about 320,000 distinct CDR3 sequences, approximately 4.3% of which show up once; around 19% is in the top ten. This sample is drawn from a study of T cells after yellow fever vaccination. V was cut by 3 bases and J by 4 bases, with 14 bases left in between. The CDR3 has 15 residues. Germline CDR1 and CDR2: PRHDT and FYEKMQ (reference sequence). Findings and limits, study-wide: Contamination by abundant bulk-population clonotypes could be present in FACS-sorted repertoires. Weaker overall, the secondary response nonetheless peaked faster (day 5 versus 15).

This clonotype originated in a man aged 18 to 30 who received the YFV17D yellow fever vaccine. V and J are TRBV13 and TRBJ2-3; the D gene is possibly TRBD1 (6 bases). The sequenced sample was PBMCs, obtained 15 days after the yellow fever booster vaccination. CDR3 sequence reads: CASSLARGYADTQYF. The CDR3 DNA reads TGTGCCAGCAGCTTGGCCAGGGGCTATGCAGATACGCAGTATTTT. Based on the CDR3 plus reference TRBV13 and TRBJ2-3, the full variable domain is AAGVIQSPRHLIKEKRETATLKCYPIPRHDTVYWYQQGPGQDPQFLISFYEKMQSDKGSIPDRFSAQQFSDYHSELNMSSLELGDSALYFCASSLARGYADTQYFGPGTRLTVL.